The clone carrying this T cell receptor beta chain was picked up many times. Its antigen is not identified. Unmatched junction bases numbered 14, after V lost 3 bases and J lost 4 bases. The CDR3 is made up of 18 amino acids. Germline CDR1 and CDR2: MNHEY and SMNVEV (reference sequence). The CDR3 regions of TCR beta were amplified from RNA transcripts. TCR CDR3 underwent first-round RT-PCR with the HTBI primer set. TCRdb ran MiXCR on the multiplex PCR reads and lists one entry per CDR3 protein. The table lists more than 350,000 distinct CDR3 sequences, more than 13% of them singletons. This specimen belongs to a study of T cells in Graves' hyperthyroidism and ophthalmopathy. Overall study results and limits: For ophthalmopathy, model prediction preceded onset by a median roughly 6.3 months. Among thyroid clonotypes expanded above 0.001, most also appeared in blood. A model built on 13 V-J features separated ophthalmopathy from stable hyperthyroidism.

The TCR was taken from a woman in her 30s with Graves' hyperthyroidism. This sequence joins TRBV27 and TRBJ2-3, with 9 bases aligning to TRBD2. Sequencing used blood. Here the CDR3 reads CASSFAFRLAGEADTQYF. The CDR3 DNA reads TGTGCCAGCAGTTTTGCGTTTAGGTTAGCGGGAGAGGCAGATACGCAGTATTTT.